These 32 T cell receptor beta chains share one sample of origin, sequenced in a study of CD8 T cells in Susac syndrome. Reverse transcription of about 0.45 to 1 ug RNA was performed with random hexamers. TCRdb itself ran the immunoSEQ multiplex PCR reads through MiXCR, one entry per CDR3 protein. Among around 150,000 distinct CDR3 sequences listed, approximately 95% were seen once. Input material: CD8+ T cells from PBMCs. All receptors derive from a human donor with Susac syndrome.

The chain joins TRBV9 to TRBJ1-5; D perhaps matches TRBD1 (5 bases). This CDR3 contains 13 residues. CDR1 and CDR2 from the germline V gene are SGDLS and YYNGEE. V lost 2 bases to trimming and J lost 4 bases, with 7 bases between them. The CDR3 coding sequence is TGTGCCAGCAGCGTCGGGGCAAATCAGCCCCAGCATTTT. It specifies CASSVGANQPQHF.

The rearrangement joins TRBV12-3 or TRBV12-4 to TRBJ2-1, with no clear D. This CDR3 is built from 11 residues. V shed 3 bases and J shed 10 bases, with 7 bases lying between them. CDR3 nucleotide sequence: TGTGCCAGCAGTTTTGAAAGGGAGCAGTTCTTC. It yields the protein CASSFEREQFF.

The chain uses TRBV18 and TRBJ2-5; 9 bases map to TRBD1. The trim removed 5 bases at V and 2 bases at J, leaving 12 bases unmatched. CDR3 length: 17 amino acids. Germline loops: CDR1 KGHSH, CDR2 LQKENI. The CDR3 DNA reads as TGTGCCAGCTCATTGGGACAGGGTGGATCGTGGCAAGAGACCCAGTACTTC. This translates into CASSLGQGGSWQETQYF.

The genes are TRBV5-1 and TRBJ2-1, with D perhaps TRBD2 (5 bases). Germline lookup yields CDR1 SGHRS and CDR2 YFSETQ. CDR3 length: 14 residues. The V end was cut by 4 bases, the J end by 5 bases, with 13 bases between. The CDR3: CASSHYGRDNEQFF. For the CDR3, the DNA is TGCGCCAGCAGCCACTATGGGCGGGACAATGAGCAGTTCTTC.

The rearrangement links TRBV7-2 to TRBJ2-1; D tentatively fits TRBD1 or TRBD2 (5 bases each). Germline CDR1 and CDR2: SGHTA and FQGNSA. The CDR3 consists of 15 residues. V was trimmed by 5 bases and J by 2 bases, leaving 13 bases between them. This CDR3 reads CASSPTRDPYNEQFF. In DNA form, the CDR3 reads TGTGCCAGCAGCCCAACTAGGGACCCCTACAATGAGCAGTTCTTC.

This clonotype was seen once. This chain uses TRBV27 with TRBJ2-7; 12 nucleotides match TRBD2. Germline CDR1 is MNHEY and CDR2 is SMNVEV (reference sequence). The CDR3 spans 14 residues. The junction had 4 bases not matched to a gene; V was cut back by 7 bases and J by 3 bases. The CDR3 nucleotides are TGTGCCAGCATGACTAGCGGGAGCCTCTACGAGCAGTACTTC. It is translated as CASMTSGSLYEQYF.

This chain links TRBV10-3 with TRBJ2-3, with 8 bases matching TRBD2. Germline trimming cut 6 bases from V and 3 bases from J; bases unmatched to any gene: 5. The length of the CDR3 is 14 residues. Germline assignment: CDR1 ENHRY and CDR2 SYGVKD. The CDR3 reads CAIRTSGQTDTQYF. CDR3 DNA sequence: TGTGCCATCAGAACTAGCGGCCAGACAGATACGCAGTATTTT.

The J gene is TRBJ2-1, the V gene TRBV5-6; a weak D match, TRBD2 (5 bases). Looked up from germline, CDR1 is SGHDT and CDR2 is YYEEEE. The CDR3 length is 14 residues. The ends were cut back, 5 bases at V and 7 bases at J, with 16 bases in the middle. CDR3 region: CASSSVGEVNEQFF. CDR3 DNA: TGTGCCAGCAGTAGCGTGGGAGAAGTAAATGAGCAGTTCTTC.

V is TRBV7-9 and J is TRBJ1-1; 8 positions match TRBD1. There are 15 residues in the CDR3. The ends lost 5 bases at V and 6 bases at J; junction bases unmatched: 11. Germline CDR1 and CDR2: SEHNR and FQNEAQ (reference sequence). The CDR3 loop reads CASSLSQGAFSEAFF. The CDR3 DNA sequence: TGTGCCAGCAGCCTGTCGCAGGGGGCGTTCTCTGAAGCTTTCTTT.

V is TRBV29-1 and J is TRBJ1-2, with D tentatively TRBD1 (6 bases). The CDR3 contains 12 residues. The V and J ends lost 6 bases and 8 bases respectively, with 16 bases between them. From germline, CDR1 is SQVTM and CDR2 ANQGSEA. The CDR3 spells CSVIGQTAGYTF. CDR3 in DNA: TGCAGCGTGATCGGACAGACGGCGGGCTACACCTTC.

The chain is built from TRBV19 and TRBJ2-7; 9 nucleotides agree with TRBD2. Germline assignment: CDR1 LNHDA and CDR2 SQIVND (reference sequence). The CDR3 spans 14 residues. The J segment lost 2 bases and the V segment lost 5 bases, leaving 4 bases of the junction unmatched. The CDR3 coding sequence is TGTGCCAGTAGTCTAGCGGGGACGACCTACGAGCAGTACTTC. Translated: CASSLAGTTYEQYF. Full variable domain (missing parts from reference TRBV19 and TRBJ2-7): DGGITQSPKYLFRKEGQNVTLSCEQNLNHDAMYWYRQDPGQGLRLIYYSQIVNDFQKGDIAEGYSVSREKKESFPLTVTSAQKNPTAFYLCASSLAGTTYEQYFGPGTRLTVT.

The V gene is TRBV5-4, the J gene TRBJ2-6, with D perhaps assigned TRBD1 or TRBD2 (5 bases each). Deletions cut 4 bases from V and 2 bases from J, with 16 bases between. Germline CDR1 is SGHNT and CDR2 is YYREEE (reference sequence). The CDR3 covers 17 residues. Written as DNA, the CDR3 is TGTGCCAGCAGCCCCCGACCCTGGGGGACTGGGGCCAACGTCCTGACTTTC. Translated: CASSPRPWGTGANVLTF.

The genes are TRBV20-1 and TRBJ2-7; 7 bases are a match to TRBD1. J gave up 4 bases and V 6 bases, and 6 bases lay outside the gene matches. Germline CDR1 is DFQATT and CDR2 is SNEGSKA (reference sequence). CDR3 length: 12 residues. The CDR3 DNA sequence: TGCAGTGCGGGACAGCCAGGTTACGAGCAGTACTTC. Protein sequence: CSAGQPGYEQYF.

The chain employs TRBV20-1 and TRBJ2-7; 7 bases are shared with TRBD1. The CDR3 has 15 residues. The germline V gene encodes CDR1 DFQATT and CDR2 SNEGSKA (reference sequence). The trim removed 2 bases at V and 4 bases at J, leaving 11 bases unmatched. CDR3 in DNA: TGCAGTGCTAGAATACTCAGAACGGGACAGTACGAGCAGTACTTC. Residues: CSARILRTGQYEQYF.

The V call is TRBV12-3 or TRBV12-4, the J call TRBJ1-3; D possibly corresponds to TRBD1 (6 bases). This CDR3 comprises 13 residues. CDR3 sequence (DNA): TGTGCTGCAGGGGATCTCTCTGGAAACACCATATATTTT. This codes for CAAGDLSGNTIYF.

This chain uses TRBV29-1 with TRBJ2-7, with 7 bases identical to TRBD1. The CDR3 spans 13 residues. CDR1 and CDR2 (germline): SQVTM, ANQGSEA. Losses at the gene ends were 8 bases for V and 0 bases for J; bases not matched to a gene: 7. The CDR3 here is CSFTGTASYEQYF. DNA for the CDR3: TGCAGCTTTACCGGGACAGCCTCCTACGAGCAGTACTTC.

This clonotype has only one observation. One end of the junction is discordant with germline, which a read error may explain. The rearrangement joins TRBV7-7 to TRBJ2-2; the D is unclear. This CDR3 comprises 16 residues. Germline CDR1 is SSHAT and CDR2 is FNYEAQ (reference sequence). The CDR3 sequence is CASSLKTESNTGELFF. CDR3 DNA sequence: TGTGCTAGCAGCTTAAAGACGGAGTCGAACACCGGGGAGCTGTTTTTT.

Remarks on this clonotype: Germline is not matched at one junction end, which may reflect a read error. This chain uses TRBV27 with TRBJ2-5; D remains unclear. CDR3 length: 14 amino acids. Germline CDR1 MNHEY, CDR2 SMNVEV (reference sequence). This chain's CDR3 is CASSLYANQETQYF. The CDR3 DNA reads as TGTGCCAGCAGTTTATATGCCAACCAGGAGACCCAGTACTTC.

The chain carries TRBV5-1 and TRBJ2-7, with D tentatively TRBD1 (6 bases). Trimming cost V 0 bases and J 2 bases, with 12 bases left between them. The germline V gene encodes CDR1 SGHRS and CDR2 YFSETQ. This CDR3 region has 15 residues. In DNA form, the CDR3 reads TGCGCCAGCAGCTTGGCCCTTACAGGGACCTACGAGCAGTACTTC. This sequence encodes CASSLALTGTYEQYF.

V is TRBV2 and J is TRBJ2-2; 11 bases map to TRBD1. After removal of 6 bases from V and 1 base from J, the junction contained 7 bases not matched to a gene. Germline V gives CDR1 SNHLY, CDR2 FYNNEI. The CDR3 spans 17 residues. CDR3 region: CASRDRGRQRNTGELFF. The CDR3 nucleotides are TGTGCCAGCAGGGACAGGGGGCGTCAACGGAACACCGGGGAGCTGTTTTTT.

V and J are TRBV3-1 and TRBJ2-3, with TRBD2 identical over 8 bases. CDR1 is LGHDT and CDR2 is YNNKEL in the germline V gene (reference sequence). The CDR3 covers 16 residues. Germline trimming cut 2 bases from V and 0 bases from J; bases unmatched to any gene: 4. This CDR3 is CASSQLIAGSTDTQYF. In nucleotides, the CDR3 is TGTGCCAGCAGCCAACTAATAGCGGGAAGCACAGATACGCAGTATTTT.

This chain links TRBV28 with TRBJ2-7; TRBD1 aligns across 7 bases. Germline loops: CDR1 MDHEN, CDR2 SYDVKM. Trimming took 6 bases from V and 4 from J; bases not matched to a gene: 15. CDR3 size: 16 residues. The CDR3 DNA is TGTGCCAGCAGCTCTATAACAGGGGAGAGTTGGTACGAGCAGTACTTC. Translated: CASSSITGESWYEQYF.

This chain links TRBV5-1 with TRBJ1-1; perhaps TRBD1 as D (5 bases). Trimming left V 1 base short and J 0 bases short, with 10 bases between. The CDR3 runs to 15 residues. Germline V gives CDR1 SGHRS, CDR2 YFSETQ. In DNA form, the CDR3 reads TGCGCCAGCAGCTTGATGCGGGGCTTGAACACTGAAGCTTTCTTT. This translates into CASSLMRGLNTEAFF.

CDR3 loop: CASSSLQGSEQYF. DNA of the CDR3: TGTGCCAGCAGTTCCTTACAGGGGTCCGAGCAGTACTTC. V and J are TRBV27 and TRBJ2-7, with 7 nucleotides matching TRBD1. The CDR3 has 13 amino acids. V shed 4 bases and J 6 bases; nucleotides not matched to a gene: 6. CDR1 is MNHEY and CDR2 is SMNVEV in the germline V gene (reference sequence).

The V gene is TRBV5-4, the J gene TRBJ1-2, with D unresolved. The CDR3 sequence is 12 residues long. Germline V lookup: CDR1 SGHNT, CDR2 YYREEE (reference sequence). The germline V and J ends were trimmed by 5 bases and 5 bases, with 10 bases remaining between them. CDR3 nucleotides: TGTGCCAGCAGGTCTGGGTCGTATGGCTACACCTTC. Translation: CASRSGSYGYTF.

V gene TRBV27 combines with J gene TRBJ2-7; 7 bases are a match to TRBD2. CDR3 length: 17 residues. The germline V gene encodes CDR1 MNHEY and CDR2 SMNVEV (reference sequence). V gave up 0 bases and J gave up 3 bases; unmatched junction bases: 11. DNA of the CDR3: TGTGCCAGCAGTTTATCCCCTGGTTTGCGGGAGTTCTACGAGCAGTACTTC. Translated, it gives CASSLSPGLREFYEQYF.

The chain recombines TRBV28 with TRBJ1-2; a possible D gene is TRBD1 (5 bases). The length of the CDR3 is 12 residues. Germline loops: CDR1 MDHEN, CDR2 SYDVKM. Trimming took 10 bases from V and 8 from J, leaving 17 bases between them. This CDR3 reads CATDRPGEGYTF. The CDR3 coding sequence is TGTGCCACCGACCGCCCGGGGGAAGGCTACACCTTC.

The DNA of the CDR3 is TGTGCCAGCAGCCCCGGGACAGGGGGCATGGACATTCAGTACTTC. Translated: CASSPGTGGMDIQYF. The chain couples TRBV7-9 to TRBJ2-4, with 12 bases fitting TRBD1. V was pared by 5 bases and J by 8 bases, with 7 bases of the junction left unmatched. The CDR3 length is 15 residues. The germline gives CDR1 SEHNR, CDR2 FQNEAQ (reference sequence).

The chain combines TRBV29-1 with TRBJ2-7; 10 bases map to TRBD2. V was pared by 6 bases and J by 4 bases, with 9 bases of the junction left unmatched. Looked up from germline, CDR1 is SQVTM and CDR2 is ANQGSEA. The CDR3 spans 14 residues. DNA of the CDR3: TGCAGCGTAACCCCGGGACTAGCGCTTTACGAGCAGTACTTC. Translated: CSVTPGLALYEQYF.

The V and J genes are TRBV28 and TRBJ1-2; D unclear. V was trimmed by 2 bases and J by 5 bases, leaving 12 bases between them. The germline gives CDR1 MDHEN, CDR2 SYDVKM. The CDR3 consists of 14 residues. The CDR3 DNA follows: TGTGCCAGCAGTTTACCAGTTTTAGGGTATGGCTACACCTTC. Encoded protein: CASSLPVLGYGYTF.

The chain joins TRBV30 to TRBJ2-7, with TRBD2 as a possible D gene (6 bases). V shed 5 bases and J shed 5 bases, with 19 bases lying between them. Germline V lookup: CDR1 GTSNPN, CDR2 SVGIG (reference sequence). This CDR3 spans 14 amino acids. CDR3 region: CAWSGGGFGHEQYF. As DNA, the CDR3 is TGTGCCTGGTCCGGAGGAGGGTTTGGGCACGAGCAGTACTTC.

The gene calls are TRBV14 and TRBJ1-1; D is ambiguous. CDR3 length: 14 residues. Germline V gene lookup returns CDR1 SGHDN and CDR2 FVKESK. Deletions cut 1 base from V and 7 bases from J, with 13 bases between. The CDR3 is CASSQVKRGFEAFF. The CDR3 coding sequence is TGTGCCAGCAGCCAAGTAAAAAGAGGGTTTGAAGCTTTCTTT. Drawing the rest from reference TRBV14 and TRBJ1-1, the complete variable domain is EAGVTQFPSHSVIEKGQTVTLRCDPISGHDNLYWYRRVMGKEIKFLLHFVKESKQDESGMPNNRFLAERTGGTYSTLKVQPAELEDSGVYFCASSQVKRGFEAFFGQGTRLTVV.